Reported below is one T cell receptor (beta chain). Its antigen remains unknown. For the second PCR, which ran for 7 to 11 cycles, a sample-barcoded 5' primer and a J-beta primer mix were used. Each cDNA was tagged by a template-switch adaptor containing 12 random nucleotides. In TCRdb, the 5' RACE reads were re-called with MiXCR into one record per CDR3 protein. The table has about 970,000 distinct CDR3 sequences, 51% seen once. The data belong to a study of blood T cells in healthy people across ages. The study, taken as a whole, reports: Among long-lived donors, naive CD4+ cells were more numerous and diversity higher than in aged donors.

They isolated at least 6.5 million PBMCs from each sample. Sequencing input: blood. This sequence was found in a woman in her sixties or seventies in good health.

The CDR3 reads CASSFWEGTGEQYF. The CDR3 DNA is TGTGCCAGCAGCTTCTGGGAAGGGACCGGCGAGCAGTACTTC. V gene TRBV5-4 combines with J gene TRBJ2-7; D possibly uses TRBD1 or TRBD2 (5 bases each). Per germline, CDR1 SGHNT and CDR2 YYREEE (reference sequence). This CDR3 spans 14 amino acids. V was pared by 2 bases and J by 6 bases, with 15 bases between.